The source of this TCR beta chain is a study of cytomegalovirus exposure and HLA in healthy donors. For the study at large: Earlier results showed roughly 120 million unique TCR beta sequences derived from some 180 million T cells.

Findings and limits, study-wide: Most TCR sequences were uncommon, yet certain public TCRs appeared in many donors. In a later analysis, several top co-occurrence clusters appeared linked to parvovirus B19, influenza, CMV and Epstein-Barr virus.

PCR was performed using 60 Vbeta and 13 Jbeta primers. In the authors' workflow: A later analysis tallied approximately 87 million unique TCR beta chains, 8.5 million to 11 million of them shared. Sequenced by immunoSEQ multiplex PCR; TCRdb stores in-frame clones only, minus some. V and J calls and clone size are as listed in that table; D and trimming were resolved from the DNA. The sample has under 130,000 clones, about 83% seen once. This clone came up once. No antigen is known for it. The CDR3 sequence is 13 residues long. Unmatched junction bases numbered 6, after V lost 0 bases and J lost 11 bases. Germline CDR1 is SGHNT and CDR2 is YYREEE (reference sequence).

Sequencing input: PBMCs. The chain uses TRBV5-4 and TRBJ1-1; TRBD1 aligns across 8 bases. This TCR was sampled from a man aged 18 to 35 in good health and CMV-seronegative. The CDR3 DNA sequence: TGTGCCAGCAGCTTGGGGCAGGGGGCCGGGGCTTTCTTT. Its protein product is CASSLGQGAGAFF.